Each of the 25 T cell receptor beta chains below was sequenced from the same sample in a study of lymphopenia after photon versus proton radiotherapy. The data were produced by immunoSEQ multiplex PCR, yet TCRdb's version contains in-frame clones alone and is incomplete. The sample holds tens of thousands of clones; about 89% are singletons and the top ten take roughly a tenth. Sequenced material: peripheral blood, taken from a patient treated with proton-based radiotherapy. The receptors originated from a man older than 75 with esophageal cancer.

CDR3 amino acids: CASSYLPGVVYEQYF. The CDR3 DNA reads TGCGCCAGCAGCTACCTCCCGGGTGTGGTCTACGAGCAGTACTTC. The V call is TRBV5-1, the J call TRBJ2-7, with no clear D. Germline V lookup: CDR1 SGHRS, CDR2 YFSETQ. The CDR3 length is 15 residues. The V end lost 3 bases, the J end lost 3 bases, and 16 bases lay between the germline ends.

CDR3 DNA: TGTGCCATCAGTGAGTCGACCGCCAGCGGAGGCGGCACCGGGGAGCTGTTTTTT. It specifies CAISESTASGGGTGELFF. The rearrangement joins TRBV10-3 to TRBJ2-2; D possibly corresponds to TRBD2 (5 bases). Germline V gene data show CDR1 as ENHRY and CDR2 as SYGVKD. This CDR3 has 18 residues. Trimming pared 0 bases from V and 4 bases from J, leaving 18 bases between.

The chain employs TRBV5-6 and TRBJ1-3; possible D gene TRBD1, 6 bases. The V gene's germline CDR1 is SGHDT and CDR2 YYEEEE. The CDR3 has 15 residues. The V gene lost 3 bases and the J gene lost 3 bases, with 13 bases spanning the gap. The CDR3 DNA follows: TGTGCCAGCAGCTCCCGGGACACCCTTGGAAACACCATATATTTT. Its protein product is CASSSRDTLGNTIYF.

The chain employs TRBV5-6 and TRBJ1-2, with D possibly matching TRBD1 (5 bases). The CDR3 is made up of 13 amino acids. V was pared by 0 bases and J by 7 bases, with 10 bases between. Germline CDR1 is SGHDT and CDR2 is YYEEEE. CDR3 amino acids: CASSLVRASGYTF. The CDR3 DNA reads as TGTGCCAGCAGCTTGGTCAGGGCCAGTGGCTACACCTTC.

CDR3 sequence (DNA): TGCGCCAGCAGCCGGGAGAAAAAAGCTTTCTTT. Its translation is CASSREKKAFF. The chain combines TRBV4-1 with TRBJ1-1; D not resolved. This CDR3 is 11 amino acids long. V lost 4 bases, J lost 9 bases, and 9 bases lay in between. Per germline, CDR1 MGHRA and CDR2 YSYEKL.

A note on this clone: The junction and the germline gene differ at one end; a read error may be behind it. V is TRBV9 and J is TRBJ1-2, with D possibly being TRBD1 (5 bases). CDR3 size: 15 residues. The germline V gene encodes CDR1 SGDLS and CDR2 YYNGEE. This chain's CDR3 is CASSASRGTNHGYTF. CDR3 coding DNA: TGTGCCAGCAGCGCTAGCCGGGGGACTAACCATGGCTACACCTTC.

The rearrangement uses TRBV5-1 and TRBJ2-1; 9 nucleotides match TRBD1. The germline gives CDR1 SGHRS, CDR2 YFSETQ. Trimming took 4 bases from V and 9 from J; bases not matched to a gene: 11. CDR3 size: 15 residues. The CDR3 nucleotides are TGCGCCAGCAGCACCGGGACAGGGAGCTTGGTTGAGCAGTTCTTC. It translates to CASSTGTGSLVEQFF.

The CDR3 DNA reads as TGTGCCAGCGGGCCAGAGACAGGGTTATTTTATTCACCCCTCCACTTT. It is translated as CASGPETGLFYSPLHF. This chain links TRBV7-2 with TRBJ1-6; 7 bases match TRBD1. The CDR3 loop spans 16 amino acids. J gave up 8 bases and V 8 bases, and 15 bases lay outside the gene matches. Germline V CDR1 and CDR2: SGHTA, FQGNSA.

V usage is TRBV7-9 and J usage is TRBJ2-3; D gene ambiguous. V was trimmed by 5 bases and J by 2 bases, leaving 23 bases between them. CDR1 and CDR2 (germline): SEHNR, FQNEAQ (reference sequence). The CDR3 loop spans 18 amino acids. CDR3 in DNA: TGTGCCAGCAGCACCGCTCCCAAGGGCTTCGGGCCCACAGATACGCAGTATTTT. Amino acids: CASSTAPKGFGPTDTQYF.

The genes are TRBV19 and TRBJ1-2, with D unclear. This CDR3 spans 17 amino acids. The ends were cut back, 6 bases at V and 8 bases at J, with 28 bases in the middle. CDR1 LNHDA and CDR2 SQIVND come from the germline V gene (reference sequence). CDR3 region: CASSRSFTDATLKGYTF. In DNA form, the CDR3 reads TGTGCCAGTAGCAGATCTTTTACGGACGCGACCTTAAAGGGCTACACCTTC.

The V and J genes are TRBV4-3 and TRBJ1-2; D unclear. The CDR3 loop spans 13 amino acids. Per the germline V gene, CDR1 is LGHNA and CDR2 is YSLEER. Between the trimmed V and J ends, which lost 0 bases and 13 bases, there was a span of 15 bases. CDR3 amino acids: CASSQDRERQITF. CDR3 bases: TGCGCCAGCAGCCAAGATCGTGAACGGCAAATCACCTTC.

This clone showed up just once. The rearrangement uses TRBV5-6 and TRBJ1-6; possibly TRBD1 for D (6 bases). V was clipped by 4 bases and J by 11 bases, with 13 bases between them. This CDR3 is built from 13 residues. CDR1 and CDR2 from the germline V gene are SGHDT and YYEEEE. The CDR3 reads CASSPNRDPPLHF. CDR3 DNA sequence: TGTGCCAGCAGCCCCAACAGGGATCCACCCCTCCACTTT.

The chain joins TRBV10-3 to TRBJ2-7; 7 bases map to TRBD2. With 4 bases clipped from V and 2 bases from J, the junction kept 5 bases outside the gene matches. The CDR3 consists of 14 residues. Germline V gives CDR1 ENHRY, CDR2 SYGVKD. CDR3 coding DNA: TGTGCCATCAGTGTGGGGGGGTCAGCCTACGAGCAGTACTTC. It yields the protein CAISVGGSAYEQYF.

The V call is TRBV20-1, the J call TRBJ2-5; D remains ambiguous. From germline, CDR1 is DFQATT and CDR2 SNEGSKA (reference sequence). The CDR3 runs 11 residues. Trimming left V 6 bases short and J 1 base short, with 6 bases between. The CDR3 sequence: CSAPIQETQYF. The CDR3 coding sequence is TGCAGTGCCCCCATCCAAGAGACCCAGTACTTC.

V is TRBV19 and J is TRBJ2-1; D perhaps matches TRBD1 (6 bases). Trimming removed 4 bases from V and 4 bases from J, with 11 bases in between. The germline gives CDR1 LNHDA, CDR2 SQIVND (reference sequence). There are 14 residues in the CDR3. Written as DNA, the CDR3 is TGTGCCAGTAGTACCCGACAGGCTTACAATGAGCAGTTCTTC. It yields the protein CASSTRQAYNEQFF.

The rearrangement joins TRBV9 to TRBJ1-5; maybe TRBD1 (5 bases). Trimming removed 2 bases at V and 5 bases at J, with 8 bases between. Germline V lookup: CDR1 SGDLS, CDR2 YYNGEE. CDR3 length equals 13 residues. The CDR3: CASSVGRDQPQHF. CDR3 nucleotide sequence: TGTGCCAGCAGCGTCGGCAGGGATCAGCCCCAGCATTTT.

This chain joins TRBV5-1 and TRBJ2-7; 9 positions match TRBD2. The germline CDR1 and CDR2 sequences are SGHRS and YFSETQ. This CDR3 contains 18 residues. V gave up 2 bases and J gave up 3 bases; unmatched junction bases: 15. CDR3 DNA: TGCGCCAGCAGCTTCGGCGGGGGGGCCATGAGCGGTCTCTACGAGCAGTACTTC. Amino acids: CASSFGGGAMSGLYEQYF.

The chain combines TRBV11-2 with TRBJ1-1, with 10 bases that match TRBD1. Germline trimming cut 5 bases from V and 4 bases from J; bases unmatched to any gene: 4. The CDR3 length is 14 residues. The germline V gene encodes CDR1 SGHAT and CDR2 FQNNGV. CDR3 region: CASSNRDRGTEAFF. The DNA for the CDR3 is TGTGCCAGCAGCAACCGGGACAGGGGCACTGAAGCTTTCTTT. The full variable domain, rest sourced from reference TRBV11-2 and TRBJ1-1, is EAGVAQSPRYKIIEKRQSVAFWCNPISGHATLYWYQQILGQGPKLLIQFQNNGVVDDSQLPKDRFSAERLKGVDSTLKIQPAKLEDSAVYLCASSNRDRGTEAFFGQGTRLTVV.

This clone showed up just once. The CDR3 loop is CASSPRGGTDTQYF. The CDR3 bases are TGTGCCAGCAGCCCCCGGGGAGGAACAGATACGCAGTATTTT. V and J are TRBV5-4 and TRBJ2-3; D is perhaps TRBD2 (6 bases). The CDR3 extends over 14 amino acids. Trimming removed 4 bases at V and 3 bases at J, with 12 bases between. Looked up from germline, CDR1 is SGHNT and CDR2 is YYREEE (reference sequence).

The J gene is TRBJ2-7, the V gene TRBV19, with 7 nucleotides matching TRBD1. This CDR3 spans 14 amino acids. The V segment lost 5 bases and the J segment 5 bases; nucleotides outside the gene matches: 9. CDR1 LNHDA and CDR2 SQIVND come from the germline V gene (reference sequence). The CDR3 reads CASSVTGQPHEQYF. CDR3 nucleotides: TGTGCCAGTAGTGTAACGGGACAGCCCCACGAGCAGTACTTC.

V and J are TRBV7-9 and TRBJ1-1, with D maybe TRBD1 (5 bases). This CDR3 spans 13 amino acids. In germline, CDR1 is SEHNR, CDR2 FQNEAQ (reference sequence). The V gene lost 5 bases and the J gene lost 1 base, with 8 bases spanning the gap. The CDR3 coding sequence is TGTGCCAGCAGCCTAGGGACGAACACTGAAGCTTTCTTT. Translated: CASSLGTNTEAFF.

This chain uses TRBV5-1 with TRBJ2-2; D perhaps matches TRBD1 (6 bases). Germline V gene data show CDR1 as SGHRS and CDR2 as YFSETQ. Trimming left V 3 bases short and J 1 base short, with 10 bases between. The CDR3 loop spans 15 amino acids. The CDR3 region is CASSSLTGNTGELFF. The CDR3 DNA reads TGCGCCAGCAGCTCTTTGACAGGGAACACCGGGGAGCTGTTTTTT.

This rearrangement joins TRBV6-1 to TRBJ2-7; D not certain. Germline V gene sequence: CDR1 MNHNS, CDR2 SASEGT. V gave up 0 bases and J gave up 0 bases, with 18 bases separating them. CDR3 length: 18 amino acids. The CDR3: CASSEALALGKSSYEQYF. In DNA, the CDR3 is TGTGCCAGCAGTGAAGCGTTAGCTTTGGGAAAGAGCTCCTACGAGCAGTACTTC.

The chain joins TRBV29-1 to TRBJ2-3, with D possibly matching TRBD2 (7 bases). The germline V gene encodes CDR1 SQVTM and CDR2 ANQGSEA. CDR3 length equals 15 residues. The V end was cut by 1 base, the J end by 1 base, with 12 bases between. Written as DNA, the CDR3 is TGCAGCGTTGAAGGGGCGGGGGCCCGCACAGATACGCAGTATTTT. Its translation: CSVEGAGARTDTQYF.

V usage is TRBV27 and J usage is TRBJ2-5; the D call may be TRBD1 or TRBD2 (5 bases each). This CDR3 is built from 15 residues. Deletions cut 3 bases from V and 14 bases from J, with 25 bases between. From germline, CDR1 is MNHEY and CDR2 SMNVEV (reference sequence). This chain's CDR3 is CASSFPHSGTQANYF. The CDR3 region has the DNA TGTGCCAGCAGTTTCCCCCACAGTGGGACCCAGGCTAATTACTTC.